A selection of T cell receptor beta chains follows, all from one sample in a study of early T cells in non-severe SARS-CoV-2 infection. TCRdb called the 5' RACE reads again in MiXCR, with one record for every CDR3 protein. The sample includes 60,000 or so distinct CDR3 sequences, 9.5% to 15% of them seen just once. The material sequenced was whole blood. These receptors came from an adult who was a healthcare worker with PCR-confirmed SARS-CoV-2 infection or an uninfected control (not recorded which). CDR3s leave out the opening cysteine and the closing phenylalanine or tryptophan. The order of the fields is V gene, clone size, J gene, CDR3 protein. Some rows have no size entry. The others give once, few or many, or a class for an expanded clone.

v_gene: TRBV15
abundance: many
j_gene: TRBJ1-1
CDR3aa: ATSRKQGLNTEAF

v_gene: TRBV24-1
abundance: .
j_gene: TRBJ2-3
CDR3aa: ATRGTSGSTDTQY

v_gene: TRBV18
abundance: few
j_gene: TRBJ2-1
CDR3aa: ASSPGAVSNEQF

v_gene: TRBV9
abundance: .
j_gene: TRBJ1-6
CDR3aa: ASSKRTGRGDSPLH

v_gene: TRBV7-2
abundance: many
j_gene: TRBJ2-1
CDR3aa: ASSLLGGSSYNEQF

v_gene: TRBV6-4
abundance: few
j_gene: TRBJ2-7
CDR3aa: ASSATSGGSYEQY

v_gene: TRBV20-1
abundance: many
j_gene: TRBJ1-2
CDR3aa: SARIGVGYGYT

v_gene: TRBV21-1
abundance: few
j_gene: TRBJ1-6
CDR3aa: ASSKGPRYSPLH

v_gene: TRBV19
abundance: few
j_gene: TRBJ1-5
CDR3aa: ASSSAYSNQPQH

v_gene: TRBV6-2/TRBV6-3
abundance: .
j_gene: TRBJ2-2
CDR3aa: ASSYGGGGASTGELF

v_gene: TRBV20-1
abundance: many
j_gene: TRBJ2-6
CDR3aa: SAPVGGANVLT

v_gene: TRBV20-1
abundance: .
j_gene: TRBJ1-2
CDR3aa: SVSAGIGGYT

v_gene: TRBV20-1
abundance: .
j_gene: TRBJ2-2
CDR3aa: SARDPTGAPNTGELF

v_gene: TRBV11-2
abundance: many
j_gene: TRBJ2-5
CDR3aa: ASSYNQLGETQY

v_gene: TRBV20-1
abundance: many
j_gene: TRBJ2-1
CDR3aa: SARDEGLQGPGNEQF

v_gene: TRBV20-1
abundance: few
j_gene: TRBJ2-3
CDR3aa: SATGTGTRYGQY

v_gene: TRBV3-1
abundance: .
j_gene: TRBJ1-3
CDR3aa: ASSQGVADSGNTIY

v_gene: TRBV5-1
abundance: .
j_gene: TRBJ2-7
CDR3aa: ASRNMGVKDEQY

v_gene: TRBV4-1
abundance: many
j_gene: TRBJ1-2
CDR3aa: ASSPSEFYGYT

v_gene: TRBV10-3
abundance: many
j_gene: TRBJ2-3
CDR3aa: AISENRLGTDTQY

v_gene: TRBV14
abundance: few
j_gene: TRBJ1-4
CDR3aa: ASSQEYDEKLF

v_gene: TRBV30
abundance: many
j_gene: TRBJ2-1
CDR3aa: AWTHPGLAGADEQF

v_gene: TRBV7-9
abundance: few
j_gene: TRBJ1-2
CDR3aa: ASSEGRIGNHGYT